The 15 T cell receptor beta chains given below trace back to one sample, sequenced in a study of immune evolution from preneoplasia to lung adenocarcinoma. The data were produced by immunoSEQ multiplex PCR, yet TCRdb's version contains in-frame clones alone and is incomplete. The table lists several thousand clones, 75% to 90% of them singletons. Specimen: FFPE lung adenocarcinoma in situ tissue. Every receptor here comes from a donor at least 70 years old with lung adenocarcinoma.

The V gene is TRBV11-3, the J gene TRBJ2-5; D tentatively fits TRBD1 or TRBD2 (6 bases each). Germline assignment: CDR1 SGHNT and CDR2 YENEEA. The CDR3 sequence is 14 residues long. V dropped 6 bases and J dropped 5 bases, with 16 bases sitting between them. DNA of the CDR3: TGTGCCAGCAGAGACGGGACTCAGGGGGAGACCCAGTACTTC. Translated, it gives CASRDGTQGETQYF.

V gene TRBV6-5 combines with J gene TRBJ1-4; D call uncertain. The CDR3 spans 14 residues. V shed 8 bases and J shed 2 bases, with 12 bases lying between them. Germline loops: CDR1 MNHEY, CDR2 SVGAGI. The CDR3 DNA sequence: TGTGCCAGCCGCTCGGGAGGGACTAATGAAAAACTGTTTTTT. It translates to CASRSGGTNEKLFF.

The chain links TRBV4-1 to TRBJ2-7; D is perhaps TRBD2 (6 bases). Germline V lookup: CDR1 MGHRA, CDR2 YSYEKL. The CDR3 totals 15 residues. V shed 4 bases and J shed 4 bases, with 17 bases lying between them. The CDR3 sequence: CASSLYPTAGYEQYF. The CDR3 nucleotides read TGCGCCAGCAGCCTCTACCCGACGGCGGGGTACGAGCAGTACTTC.

The rearrangement joins TRBV7-2 to TRBJ2-7; D call uncertain. The CDR3 totals 11 residues. V was shortened by 4 bases and J by 7 bases, with 8 bases between the two germline ends. Germline V lookup: CDR1 SGHTA, CDR2 FQGNSA. The CDR3 DNA reads as TGTGCCAGCAGCTCGAACGTGGAGCAGTACTTC. Translating gives CASSSNVEQYF.

The V gene is TRBV5-1, the J gene TRBJ1-1, with D possibly TRBD1 on 6 matching bases. Germline CDR1 SGHRS, CDR2 YFSETQ. This CDR3 contains 16 residues. Trimming pared 4 bases from V and 0 bases from J, leaving 16 bases between. DNA of the CDR3: TGCGCCAGCAGCCCCGGGACACGGGTAATGAACACTGAAGCTTTCTTT. Its protein product is CASSPGTRVMNTEAFF.

By frequency in the sample, this clone is large. J is TRBJ2-2 and V is TRBV19, with D unresolved. V was shortened by 7 bases and J by 6 bases, with 12 bases between the two germline ends. The length of the CDR3 is 13 residues. Germline CDR1 is LNHDA and CDR2 is SQIVND (reference sequence). DNA of the CDR3: TGTGCCAGTACATATGGAAGGGCCGGGGAGCTGTTTTTT. Protein sequence: CASTYGRAGELFF. The full variable domain, rest sourced from reference TRBV19 and TRBJ2-2, is DGGITQSPKYLFRKEGQNVTLSCEQNLNHDAMYWYRQDPGQGLRLIYYSQIVNDFQKGDIAEGYSVSREKKESFPLTVTSAQKNPTAFYLCASTYGRAGELFFGEGSRLTVL.

V and J are TRBV30 and TRBJ1-2; the D gene is possibly TRBD1 (6 bases). This CDR3 spans 11 amino acids. Germline V gives CDR1 GTSNPN, CDR2 SVGIG (reference sequence). Trimming stripped 2 bases from V and 8 bases from J, with 9 bases between. This CDR3 is CAWSTGRGYTF. Written as DNA, the CDR3 is TGTGCCTGGAGTACAGGGCGAGGCTACACCTTC. Complete variable domain (other parts from reference TRBV30 and TRBJ1-2): SQTIHQWPATLVQPVGSPLSLECTVEGTSNPNLYWYRQAAGRGLQLLFYSVGIGQISSEVPQNLSASRPQDRQFILSSKKLLLSDSGFYLCAWSTGRGYTFGSGTRLTVV.

The chain is built from TRBV2 and TRBJ2-5; TRBD2 aligns across 7 bases. CDR1 and CDR2 from the germline V gene are SNHLY and FYNNEI. Unmatched junction bases numbered 2, after V lost 8 bases and J lost 5 bases. The CDR3 is 11 residues long. The CDR3 spells CASVGGETQYF. As DNA, the CDR3 is TGTGCCAGCGTCGGGGGGGAGACCCAGTACTTC.

The V call is TRBV7-2, the J call TRBJ2-1; 9 bases map to TRBD2. The CDR3 has 15 amino acids. CDR1 is SGHTA and CDR2 is FQGNSA in the germline V gene. V was pared by 5 bases and J by 2 bases, with 4 bases of the junction left unmatched. The CDR3 spells CASSLSGSTYNEQFF. Here the CDR3 DNA reads TGTGCCAGCAGCCTTAGCGGGAGTACCTACAATGAGCAGTTCTTC.

The CDR3 loop is CASREDSQETQYF. The CDR3 nucleotides read TGCGCCAGCAGAGAGGACTCCCAAGAGACCCAGTACTTC. V and J are TRBV5-1 and TRBJ2-5; TRBD2 is a possible D gene (5 bases). Germline values: CDR1 SGHRS, CDR2 YFSETQ. The ends were cut back, 5 bases at V and 1 base at J, with 9 bases in the middle. The CDR3 has 13 amino acids.

The chain joins TRBV10-2 to TRBJ1-1, with D possibly matching TRBD1 (5 bases). Per the germline V gene, CDR1 is WSHSY and CDR2 is SAAADI. V lost 3 bases, J lost 3 bases, and 11 bases lay in between. The CDR3 spans 14 residues. This CDR3 reads CASSEPGQHTEAFF. The CDR3 DNA reads as TGCGCCAGCAGTGAACCGGGGCAGCACACTGAAGCTTTCTTT.

The rearrangement joins TRBV4-1 to TRBJ2-2, with TRBD1 identical over 10 bases. From germline, CDR1 is MGHRA and CDR2 YSYEKL. Losses at the gene ends were 0 bases for V and 6 bases for J; bases not matched to a gene: 4. CDR3 length: 16 amino acids. CDR3 in amino acids: CASSQERQGAPGELFF. CDR3 bases: TGCGCCAGCAGCCAAGAGAGACAGGGGGCCCCCGGGGAGCTGTTTTTT.

V usage is TRBV6-1 and J usage is TRBJ1-2, with 7 bases identical to TRBD1. This CDR3 region has 13 residues. The germline gives CDR1 MNHNS, CDR2 SASEGT. V shed 4 bases and J 8 bases; nucleotides not matched to a gene: 7. The CDR3 loop is CASSAVRGSGYTF. In nucleotides, the CDR3 is TGTGCCAGCAGTGCTGTCAGGGGGAGCGGCTACACCTTC.

This chain links TRBV5-1 with TRBJ2-1, with 11 bases lining up with TRBD1. The CDR3 runs to 15 residues. The germline V gene encodes CDR1 SGHRS and CDR2 YFSETQ. V was pared by 6 bases and J by 7 bases, with 9 bases of the junction left unmatched. The CDR3 DNA reads as TGCGCCAGCAAAGCCGGGACAGGGGGAGGGAATGAGCAGTTCTTC. Translated: CASKAGTGGGNEQFF.

The CDR3 nucleotides read TGCGCCAGCAGCTTGGAGTTGGACACTGAAGCTTTCTTT. Protein sequence: CASSLELDTEAFF. The chain recombines TRBV5-1 with TRBJ1-1; D is unclear. This CDR3 contains 13 residues. Germline V gives CDR1 SGHRS, CDR2 YFSETQ. V gave up 0 bases and J gave up 3 bases, with 6 bases separating them.